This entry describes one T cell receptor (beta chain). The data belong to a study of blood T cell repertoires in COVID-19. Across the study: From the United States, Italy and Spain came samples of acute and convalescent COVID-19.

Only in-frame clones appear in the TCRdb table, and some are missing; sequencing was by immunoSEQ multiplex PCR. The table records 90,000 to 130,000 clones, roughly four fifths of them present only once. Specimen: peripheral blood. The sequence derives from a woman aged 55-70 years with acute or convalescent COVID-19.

The chain's CDR3 is CASIQGFNQPQHF. The CDR3 DNA is TGTGCCAGCATACAGGGGTTCAATCAGCCCCAGCATTTT. This rearrangement joins TRBV28 to TRBJ1-5, with 7 bases matching TRBD1. CDR3 length: 13 residues. V was pared by 7 bases and J by 3 bases, with 3 bases of the junction left unmatched. In germline, CDR1 is MDHEN, CDR2 SYDVKM.